In its sample, the clone carrying this T cell receptor beta chain was seen once. What it recognizes is unknown. Random hexamers served to reverse transcribe roughly 0.45 to 1 ug RNA. TCRdb re-called the immunoSEQ multiplex PCR reads with MiXCR, one entry per CDR3 protein. The sample lists 160,000 or so distinct CDR3 sequences, about 95% seen once, with less than 0.2% in the top ten. The sample is drawn from a study of CD8 T cells in Susac syndrome. Study-level points and caveats: The study conceded that relatively few individuals underwent its TCR sequencing and HLA analysis.

The ends were cut back, 7 bases at V and 2 bases at J, with 14 bases in the middle. The CDR3 is made up of 14 amino acids. Looked up from germline, CDR1 is MDHEN and CDR2 is SYDVKM. This sequence joins TRBV28 and TRBJ1-2; D unclear. The receptor comes from a human donor with multiple sclerosis. The sample consisted of CD8+ T cells from PBMCs. The CDR3 region has the DNA TGTGCCAGCACCAAAGACCCACCCAACTATGGCTACACCTTC. It is translated as CASTKDPPNYGYTF.